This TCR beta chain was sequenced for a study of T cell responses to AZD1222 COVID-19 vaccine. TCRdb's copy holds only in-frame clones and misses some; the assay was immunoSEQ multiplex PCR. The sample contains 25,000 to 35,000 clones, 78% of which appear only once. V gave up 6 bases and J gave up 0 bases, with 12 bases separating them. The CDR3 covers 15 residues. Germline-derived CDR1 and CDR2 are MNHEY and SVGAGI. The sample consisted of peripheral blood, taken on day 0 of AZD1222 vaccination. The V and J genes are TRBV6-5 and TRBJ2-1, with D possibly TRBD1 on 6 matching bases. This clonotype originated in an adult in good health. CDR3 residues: CASRTQTGSYNEQFF. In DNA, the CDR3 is TGTGCCAGCAGGACCCAGACAGGCTCCTACAATGAGCAGTTCTTC.